This T cell receptor beta chain was documented in a study of cytomegalovirus exposure and HLA in healthy donors. The CDR3 spans 15 residues. Between the trimmed V and J ends, which lost 3 bases and 0 bases, there was a span of 9 bases. Germline loops: CDR1 MDHEN, CDR2 SYDVKM. This clone has only one observation. Its antigen is unknown. Findings of the study overall: It was reported that the classifier diagnosed cytomegalovirus status with high specificity and sensitivity in both the original and validation cohorts. The investigators catalogued 180 or so TCR beta chains as cytomegalovirus-associated.

Repertoires were generated with immunoSEQ multiplex PCR, while TCRdb's copy carries only in-frame clones and drops some. The repertoire has about 160,000 clones, about 90% of them found once; the top ten carry around 2.7%. Sequencing input: PBMCs. The clonotype originates from a woman aged 18 to 35 in good health and CMV-seropositive. The rearrangement joins TRBV28 to TRBJ1-5; no clear D. The CDR3 bases are TGTGCCAGCAGTTTTCTGGAGAGTAGCAATCAGCCCCAGCATTTT. This translates into CASSFLESSNQPQHF.